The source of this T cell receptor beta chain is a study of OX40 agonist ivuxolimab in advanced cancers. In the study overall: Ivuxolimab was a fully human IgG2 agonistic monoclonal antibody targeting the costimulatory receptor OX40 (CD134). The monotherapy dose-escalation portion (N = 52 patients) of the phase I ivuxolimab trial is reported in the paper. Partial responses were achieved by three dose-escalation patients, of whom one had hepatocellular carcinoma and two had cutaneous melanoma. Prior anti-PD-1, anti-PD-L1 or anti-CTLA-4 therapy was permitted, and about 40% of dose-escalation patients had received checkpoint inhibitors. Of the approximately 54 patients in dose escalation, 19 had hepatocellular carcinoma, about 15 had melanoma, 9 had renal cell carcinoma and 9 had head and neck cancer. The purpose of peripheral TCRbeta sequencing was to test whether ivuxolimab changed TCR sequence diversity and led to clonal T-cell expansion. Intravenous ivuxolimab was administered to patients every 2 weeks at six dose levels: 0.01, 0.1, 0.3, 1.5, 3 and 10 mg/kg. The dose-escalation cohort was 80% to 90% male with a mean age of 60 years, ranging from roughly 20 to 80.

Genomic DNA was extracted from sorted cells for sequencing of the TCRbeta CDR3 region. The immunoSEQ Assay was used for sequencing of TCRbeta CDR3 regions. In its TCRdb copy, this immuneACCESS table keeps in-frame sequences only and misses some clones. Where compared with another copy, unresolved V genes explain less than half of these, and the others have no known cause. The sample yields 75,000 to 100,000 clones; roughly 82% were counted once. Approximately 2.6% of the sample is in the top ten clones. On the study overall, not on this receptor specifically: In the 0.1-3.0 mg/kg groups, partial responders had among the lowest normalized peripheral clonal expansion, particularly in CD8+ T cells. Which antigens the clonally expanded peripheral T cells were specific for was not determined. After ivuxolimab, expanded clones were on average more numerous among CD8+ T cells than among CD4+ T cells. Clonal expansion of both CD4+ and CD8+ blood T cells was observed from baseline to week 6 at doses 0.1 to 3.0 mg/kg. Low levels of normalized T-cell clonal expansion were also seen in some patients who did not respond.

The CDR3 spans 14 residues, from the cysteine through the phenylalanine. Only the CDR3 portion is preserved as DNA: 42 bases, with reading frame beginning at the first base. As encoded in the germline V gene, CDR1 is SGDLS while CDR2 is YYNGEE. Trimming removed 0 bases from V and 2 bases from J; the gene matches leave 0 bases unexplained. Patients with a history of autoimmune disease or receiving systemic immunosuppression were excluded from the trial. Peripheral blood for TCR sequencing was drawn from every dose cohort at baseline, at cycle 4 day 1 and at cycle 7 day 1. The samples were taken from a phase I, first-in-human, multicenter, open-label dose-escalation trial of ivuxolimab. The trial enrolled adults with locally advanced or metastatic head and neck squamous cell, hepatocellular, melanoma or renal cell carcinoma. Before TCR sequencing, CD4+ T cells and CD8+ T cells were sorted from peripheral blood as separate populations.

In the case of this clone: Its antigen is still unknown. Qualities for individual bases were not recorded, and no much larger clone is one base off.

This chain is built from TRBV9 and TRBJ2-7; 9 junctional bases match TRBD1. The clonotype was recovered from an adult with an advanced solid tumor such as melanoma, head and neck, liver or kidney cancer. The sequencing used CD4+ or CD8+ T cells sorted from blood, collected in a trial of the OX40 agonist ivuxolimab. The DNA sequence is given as TGTGCCAGCAGCGTAGGACAGGGGGCCTACGAGCAGTACTTC. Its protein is CASSVGQGAYEQYF.